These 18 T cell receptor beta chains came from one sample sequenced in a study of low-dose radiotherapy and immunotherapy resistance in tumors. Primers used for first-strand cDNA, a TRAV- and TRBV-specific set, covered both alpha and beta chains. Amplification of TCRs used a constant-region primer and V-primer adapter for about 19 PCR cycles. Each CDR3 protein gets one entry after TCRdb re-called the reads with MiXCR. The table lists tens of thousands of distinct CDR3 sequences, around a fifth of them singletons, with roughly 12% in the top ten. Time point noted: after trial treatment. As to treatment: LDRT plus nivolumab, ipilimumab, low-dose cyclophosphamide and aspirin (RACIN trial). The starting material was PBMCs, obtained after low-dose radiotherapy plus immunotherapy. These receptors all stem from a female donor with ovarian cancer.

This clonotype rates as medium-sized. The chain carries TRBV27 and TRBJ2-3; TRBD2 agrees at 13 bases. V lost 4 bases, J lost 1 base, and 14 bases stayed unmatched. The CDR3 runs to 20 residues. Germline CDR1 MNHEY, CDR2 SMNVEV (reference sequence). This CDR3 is CASSSSRWTSGGLGTDTQYF. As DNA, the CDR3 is TGTGCCAGCAGTTCCTCCAGATGGACTAGCGGGGGACTAGGCACAGATACGCAGTATTTT.

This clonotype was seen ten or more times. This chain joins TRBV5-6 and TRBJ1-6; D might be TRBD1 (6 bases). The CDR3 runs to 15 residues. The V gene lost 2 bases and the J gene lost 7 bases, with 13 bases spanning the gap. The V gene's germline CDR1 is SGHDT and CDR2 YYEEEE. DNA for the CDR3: TGTGCCAGCAGCTTAGGCAGGGGAAAAAATTCACCCCTCCACTTT. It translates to CASSLGRGKNSPLHF.

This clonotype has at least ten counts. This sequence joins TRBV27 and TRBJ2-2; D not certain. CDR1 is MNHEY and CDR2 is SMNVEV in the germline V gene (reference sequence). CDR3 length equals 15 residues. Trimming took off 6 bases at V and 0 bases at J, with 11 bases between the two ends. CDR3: CASSRQLANTGELFF. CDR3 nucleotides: TGTGCCAGCAGCCGCCAGTTAGCGAACACCGGGGAGCTGTTTTTT.

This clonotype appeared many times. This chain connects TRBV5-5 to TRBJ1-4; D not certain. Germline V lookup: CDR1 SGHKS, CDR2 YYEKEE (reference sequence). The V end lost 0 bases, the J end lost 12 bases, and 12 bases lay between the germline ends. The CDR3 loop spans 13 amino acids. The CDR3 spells CASSLGVVRELFF. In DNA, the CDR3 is TGTGCCAGCAGCTTGGGGGTAGTCCGGGAACTGTTTTTT.

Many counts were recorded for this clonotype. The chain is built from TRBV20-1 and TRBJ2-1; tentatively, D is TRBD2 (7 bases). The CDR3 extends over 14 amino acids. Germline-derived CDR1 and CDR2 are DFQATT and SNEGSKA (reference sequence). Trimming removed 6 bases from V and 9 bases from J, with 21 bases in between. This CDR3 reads CSARGLPVQGEQFF. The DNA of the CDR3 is TGCAGTGCGCGGGGGCTTCCCGTACAGGGTGAGCAGTTCTTC.

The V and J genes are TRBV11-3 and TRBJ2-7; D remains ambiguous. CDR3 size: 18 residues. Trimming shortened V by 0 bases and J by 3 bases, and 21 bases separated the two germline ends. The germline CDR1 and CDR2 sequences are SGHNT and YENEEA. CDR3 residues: CASSLDGRNTPIIYEQYF. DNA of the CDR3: TGTGCCAGCAGCTTAGATGGCAGGAACACCCCCATCATCTACGAGCAGTACTTC.

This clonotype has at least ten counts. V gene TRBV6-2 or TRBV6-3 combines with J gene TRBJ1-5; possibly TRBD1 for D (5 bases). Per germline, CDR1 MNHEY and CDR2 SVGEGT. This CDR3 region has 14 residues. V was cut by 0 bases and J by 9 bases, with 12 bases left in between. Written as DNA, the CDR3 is TGTGCCAGCAGTTACTCGAAAACCGGGGGGCCCCAGCATTTT. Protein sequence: CASSYSKTGGPQHF.

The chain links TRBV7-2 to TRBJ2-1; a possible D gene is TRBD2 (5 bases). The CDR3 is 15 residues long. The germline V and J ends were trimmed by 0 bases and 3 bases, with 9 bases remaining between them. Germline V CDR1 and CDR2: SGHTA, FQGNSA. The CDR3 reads CASSLAVGIYNEQFF. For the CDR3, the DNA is TGTGCCAGCAGCTTAGCGGTCGGGATCTACAATGAGCAGTTCTTC.

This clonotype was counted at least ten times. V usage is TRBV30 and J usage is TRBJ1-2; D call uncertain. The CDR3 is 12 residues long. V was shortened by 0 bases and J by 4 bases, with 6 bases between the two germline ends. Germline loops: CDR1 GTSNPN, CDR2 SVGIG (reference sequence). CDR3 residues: CAWSVHGYGYTF. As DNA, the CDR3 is TGTGCCTGGAGTGTACATGGCTATGGCTACACCTTC.

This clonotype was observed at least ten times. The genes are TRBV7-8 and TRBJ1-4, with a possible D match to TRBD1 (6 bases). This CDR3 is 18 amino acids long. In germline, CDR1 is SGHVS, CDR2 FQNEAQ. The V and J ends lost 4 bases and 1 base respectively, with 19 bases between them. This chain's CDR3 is CASSSRQVSWQTNEKLFF. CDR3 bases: TGTGCCAGCAGCTCAAGACAGGTTTCGTGGCAAACTAATGAAAAACTGTTTTTT.

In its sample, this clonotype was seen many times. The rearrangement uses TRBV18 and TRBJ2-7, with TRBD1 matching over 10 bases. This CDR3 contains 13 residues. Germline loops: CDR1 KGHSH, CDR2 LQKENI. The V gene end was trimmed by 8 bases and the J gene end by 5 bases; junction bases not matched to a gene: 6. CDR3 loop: CASRQGAGHEQYF. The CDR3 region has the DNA TGTGCCAGCCGACAGGGGGCGGGACACGAGCAGTACTTC.

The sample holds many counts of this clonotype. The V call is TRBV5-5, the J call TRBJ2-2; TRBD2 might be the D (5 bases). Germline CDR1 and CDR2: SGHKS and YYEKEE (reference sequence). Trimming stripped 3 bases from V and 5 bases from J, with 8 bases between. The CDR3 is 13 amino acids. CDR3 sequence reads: CASSSGLTGELFF. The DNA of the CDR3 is TGTGCCAGCAGCTCCGGACTGACCGGGGAGCTGTTTTTT.

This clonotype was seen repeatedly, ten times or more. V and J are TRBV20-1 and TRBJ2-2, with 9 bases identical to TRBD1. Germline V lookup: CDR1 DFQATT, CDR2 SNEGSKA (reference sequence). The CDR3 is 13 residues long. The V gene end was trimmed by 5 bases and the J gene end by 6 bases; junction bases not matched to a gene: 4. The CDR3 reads CSAPRDRAGELFF. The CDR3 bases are TGCAGTGCTCCCCGGGACAGGGCCGGGGAGCTGTTTTTT.

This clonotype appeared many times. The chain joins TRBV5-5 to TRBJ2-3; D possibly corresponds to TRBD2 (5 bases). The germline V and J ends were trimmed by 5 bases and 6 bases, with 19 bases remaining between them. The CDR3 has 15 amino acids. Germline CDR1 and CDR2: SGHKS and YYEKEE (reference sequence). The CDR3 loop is CASSLPGSGSDTQYF. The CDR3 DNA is TGTGCCAGCAGTCTTCCGGGGAGCGGATCCGATACGCAGTATTTT. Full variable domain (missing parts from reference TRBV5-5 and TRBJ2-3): DAGVTQSPTHLIKTRGQQVTLRCSPISGHKSVSWYQQVLGQGPQFIFQYYEKEERGRGNFPDRFSARQFPNYSSELNVNALLLGDSALYLCASSLPGSGSDTQYFGPGTRLTVL.

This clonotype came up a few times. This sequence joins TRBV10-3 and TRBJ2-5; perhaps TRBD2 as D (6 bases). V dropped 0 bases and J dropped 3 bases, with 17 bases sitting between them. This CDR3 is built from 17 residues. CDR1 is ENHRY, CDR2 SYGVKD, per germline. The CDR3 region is CAISESSPWWGEETQYF. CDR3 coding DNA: TGTGCCATCAGTGAGTCGTCGCCCTGGTGGGGGGAAGAGACCCAGTACTTC.

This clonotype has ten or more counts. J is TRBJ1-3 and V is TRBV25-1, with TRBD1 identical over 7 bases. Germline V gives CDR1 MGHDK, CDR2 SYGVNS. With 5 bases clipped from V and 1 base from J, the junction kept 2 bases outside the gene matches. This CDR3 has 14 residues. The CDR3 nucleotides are TGTGCCAGCAGTCGACAGGGTTCTGGAAACACCATATATTTT. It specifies CASSRQGSGNTIYF. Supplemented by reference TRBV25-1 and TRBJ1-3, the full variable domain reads EADIYQTPRYLVIGTGKKITLECSQTMGHDKMYWYQQDPGMELHLIHYSYGVNSTEKGDLSSESTVSRIRTEHFPLTLESARPSHTSQYLCASSRQGSGNTIYFGEGSWLTVV.

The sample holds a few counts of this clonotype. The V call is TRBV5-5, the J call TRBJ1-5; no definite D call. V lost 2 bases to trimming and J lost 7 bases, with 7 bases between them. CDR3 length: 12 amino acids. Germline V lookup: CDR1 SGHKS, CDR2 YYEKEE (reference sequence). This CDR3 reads CASSLKDQPQHF. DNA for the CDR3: TGTGCCAGCAGCTTAAAGGACCAGCCCCAGCATTTT.

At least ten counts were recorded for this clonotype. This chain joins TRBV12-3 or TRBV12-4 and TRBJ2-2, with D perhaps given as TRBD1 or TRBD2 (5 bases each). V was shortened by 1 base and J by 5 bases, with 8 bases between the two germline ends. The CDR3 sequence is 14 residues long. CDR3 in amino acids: CASSLGGETGELFF. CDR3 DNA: TGTGCCAGCAGTTTAGGAGGGGAAACCGGGGAGCTGTTTTTT.